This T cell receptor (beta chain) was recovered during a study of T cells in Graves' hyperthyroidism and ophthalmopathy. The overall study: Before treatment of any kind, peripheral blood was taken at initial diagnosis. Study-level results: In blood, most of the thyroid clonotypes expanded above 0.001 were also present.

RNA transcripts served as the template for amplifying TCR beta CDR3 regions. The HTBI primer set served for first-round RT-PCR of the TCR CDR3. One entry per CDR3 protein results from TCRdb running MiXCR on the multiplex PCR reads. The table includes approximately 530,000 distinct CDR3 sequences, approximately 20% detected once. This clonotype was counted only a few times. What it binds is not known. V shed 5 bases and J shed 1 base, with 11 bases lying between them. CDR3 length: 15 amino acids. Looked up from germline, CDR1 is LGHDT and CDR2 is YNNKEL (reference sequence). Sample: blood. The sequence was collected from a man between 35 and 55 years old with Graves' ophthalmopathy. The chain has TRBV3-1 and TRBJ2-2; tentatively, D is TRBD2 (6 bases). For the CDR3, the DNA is TGTGCCAGCAGCAGGGACTCCTGGAACACCGGGGAGCTGTTTTTT. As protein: CASSRDSWNTGELFF. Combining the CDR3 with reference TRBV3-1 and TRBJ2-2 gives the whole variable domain DTAVSQTPKYLVTQMGNDKSIKCEQNLGHDTMYWYKQDSKKFLKIMFSYNNKELIINETVPNRFSPKSPDKAHLNLHINSLELGDSAVYFCASSRDSWNTGELFFGEGSRLTVL.